The 9 T cell receptor beta chains presented below share a single source sample, sequenced in a study of regulatory T cells in long-lasting Graves disease. TCR beta libraries were built with iRepertoire HTBI primers and Arm-PCR of CDR3 regions. MiXCR, applied by TCRdb to the multiplex PCR reads, yields one record per CDR3 protein. The sample has 500,000 or so distinct CDR3 sequences, around 15% seen once. Regarding time point: newly diagnosed GD, antithyroid drugs for less than 3 months. Preparation of the TCR library used RNA extracted from PBMCs. This sample was shared with a second study, whose subject was T cells in Graves' hyperthyroidism and ophthalmopathy.

Sequencing was performed on peripheral blood mononuclear cells (PBMCs), taken at new diagnosis, from a patient treated with antithyroid drugs. These receptors were taken from a man aged 40-55 years with Graves disease.

This clonotype was seen a few times. V is TRBV15 and J is TRBJ1-6, with TRBD1 as a possible D gene (5 bases). This CDR3 spans 16 amino acids. V lost 2 bases and J 6 bases, leaving 14 bases between the germline ends. Germline assignment: CDR1 LNHNV and CDR2 YYDKDF (reference sequence). The CDR3 DNA is TGTGCCACCAGCAGAAACCCGGGGGTGGGTAATTCACCCCTCCACTTT. Its protein is CATSRNPGVGNSPLHF.

This clonotype was seen repeatedly, ten times or more. This chain links TRBV7-9 with TRBJ2-1, with 10 positions matching TRBD2. The ends lost 5 bases at V and 5 bases at J; junction bases unmatched: 6. The CDR3 covers 15 residues. Germline V gene lookup returns CDR1 SEHNR and CDR2 FQNEAQ (reference sequence). CDR3: CASSPSGRSDNEQFF. In nucleotides, the CDR3 is TGTGCCAGCAGCCCTAGCGGGAGATCGGACAATGAGCAGTTCTTC.

This clonotype was recorded at least ten times. The chain joins TRBV7-9 to TRBJ1-1; 8 nucleotides match TRBD1. CDR1 is SEHNR and CDR2 is FQNEAQ in the germline V gene (reference sequence). CDR3 size: 14 residues. The junction had 6 bases not matched to a gene; V was cut back by 5 bases and J by 4 bases. In DNA form, the CDR3 reads TGTGCCAGCAGCAAAGCAGGGGGCGGCACTGAAGCTTTCTTT. Translated, it gives CASSKAGGGTEAFF.

This clonotype was counted many times. This chain links TRBV20-1 with TRBJ2-3; the match to TRBD2 covers 9 bases. The CDR3 has 16 amino acids. Germline trimming cut 6 bases from V and 2 bases from J; bases unmatched to any gene: 12. CDR1 DFQATT and CDR2 SNEGSKA come from the germline V gene (reference sequence). The CDR3 DNA follows: TGCAGTGCCACATCCGGCACTAGCGGGCACACAGATACGCAGTATTTT. Protein: CSATSGTSGHTDTQYF.

The table lists this clonotype with many counts. The V and J genes are TRBV27 and TRBJ1-2, with 7 nucleotides matching TRBD1. The V segment lost 2 bases and the J segment 4 bases; nucleotides outside the gene matches: 10. The CDR3 consists of 16 residues. Germline V gene lookup returns CDR1 MNHEY and CDR2 SMNVEV (reference sequence). The DNA of the CDR3 is TGTGCCAGCAGTTTAGTCGGGCAGGGGGAATTCTATGGCTACACCTTC. Translation: CASSLVGQGEFYGYTF.

The V and J genes are TRBV24-1 and TRBJ2-2; TRBD1 matches 8 bases. The CDR3 loop spans 14 amino acids. With 8 bases clipped from V and 3 bases from J, the junction kept 4 bases outside the gene matches. Germline CDR1 and CDR2: KGHDR and SFDVKD. The CDR3 protein is CATKPTGDTGELFF. In DNA form, the CDR3 reads TGTGCCACCAAGCCGACAGGGGACACCGGGGAGCTGTTTTTT.

This chain uses TRBV7-9 with TRBJ2-7; tentative D call: TRBD2 (6 bases). Germline CDR1 and CDR2: SEHNR and FQNEAQ (reference sequence). V was clipped by 5 bases and J by 1 base, with 12 bases between them. The CDR3 extends over 14 amino acids. CDR3 in amino acids: CASSPTGTSYEQYF. The DNA of the CDR3 is TGTGCCAGCAGCCCCACCGGGACTTCCTACGAGCAGTACTTC.

With regard to this clonotype: This may come from a read error, since a much larger clone is one base off. J is TRBJ2-3 and V is TRBV3-1; D remains ambiguous. Judging by the DNA end, TRBJ2-5 fits better; the J call may be wrong. Germline V CDR1 and CDR2: LGHDT, YNNKEL (reference sequence). CDR3 size: 15 residues. The CDR3 here is CASSQDSAPLENQYF. The CDR3 region has the DNA TGTGCCAGCAGCCAAGACTCAGCCCCTTTGGAGAACCAGTACTTC.

This clonotype was counted only a few times. The rearrangement joins TRBV6-1 to TRBJ2-3; the D gene is possibly TRBD1 (6 bases). The CDR3 runs to 14 residues. The germline V gene has CDR1 MNHNS and CDR2 SASEGT. Trimming removed 5 bases from V and 6 bases from J, with 15 bases in between. CDR3 amino acids: CASSNLQGADTQYF. In DNA, the CDR3 is TGTGCCAGCAGTAACCTACAGGGTGCGGATACGCAGTATTTT.